This TCR beta chain was obtained from a study of T cell responses to AZD1222 COVID-19 vaccine. General study findings and limits: Regions 160-218 and 743-854 held dominance among vaccine-associated CD4 TCRs, which spanned spike. It should be noted that donors were predominantly white British and more often female, and clonal diversity was possibly underestimated.

The sample holds one count of this clone. Its antigen is still unknown. The data were produced by immunoSEQ multiplex PCR, yet TCRdb's version contains in-frame clones alone and is incomplete. This table holds around 120,000 clones, 88% found once. This receptor was identified in an adult who received the AZD1222 COVID-19 vaccine. Sequenced here: peripheral blood, sampled 28 days after the second AZD1222 dose.

CDR3 amino acids: CSVEERRSSTDTQYF. The CDR3 coding sequence is TGCAGCGTTGAAGAGAGGCGGTCTAGCACAGATACGCAGTATTTT. V usage is TRBV29-1 and J usage is TRBJ2-3; D is ambiguous. This CDR3 spans 15 amino acids. Looked up from germline, CDR1 is SQVTM and CDR2 is ANQGSEA. Trimming took 0 bases from V and 0 from J, leaving 10 bases between them.